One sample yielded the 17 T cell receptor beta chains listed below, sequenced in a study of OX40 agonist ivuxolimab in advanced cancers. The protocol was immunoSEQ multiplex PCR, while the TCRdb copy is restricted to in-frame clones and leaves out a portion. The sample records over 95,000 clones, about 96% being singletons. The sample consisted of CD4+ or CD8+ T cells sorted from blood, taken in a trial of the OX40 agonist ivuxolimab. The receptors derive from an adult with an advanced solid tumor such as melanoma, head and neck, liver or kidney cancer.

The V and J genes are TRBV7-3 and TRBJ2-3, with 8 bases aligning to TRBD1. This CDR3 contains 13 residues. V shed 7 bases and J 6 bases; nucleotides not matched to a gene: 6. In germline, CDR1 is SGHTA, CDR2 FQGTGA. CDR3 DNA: TGTGCCAGCAACGGACAGGGATCGGATACGCAGTATTTT. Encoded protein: CASNGQGSDTQYF.

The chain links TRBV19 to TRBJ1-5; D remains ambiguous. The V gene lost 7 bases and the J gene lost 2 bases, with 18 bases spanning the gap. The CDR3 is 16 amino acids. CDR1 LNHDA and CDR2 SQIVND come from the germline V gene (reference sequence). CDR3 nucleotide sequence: TGTGCCAGTAACCATCCGGCGGGGAGCGGCAATCAGCCCCAGCATTTT. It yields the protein CASNHPAGSGNQPQHF.

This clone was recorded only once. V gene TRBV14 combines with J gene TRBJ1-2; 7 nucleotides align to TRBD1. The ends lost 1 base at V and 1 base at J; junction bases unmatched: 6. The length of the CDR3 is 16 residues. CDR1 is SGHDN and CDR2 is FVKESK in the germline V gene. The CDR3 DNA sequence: TGTGCCAGCAGCCAAGGGACCGGGACAGTTAACTATGGCTACACCTTC. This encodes CASSQGTGTVNYGYTF. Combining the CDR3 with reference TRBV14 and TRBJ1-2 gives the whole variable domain EAGVTQFPSHSVIEKGQTVTLRCDPISGHDNLYWYRRVMGKEIKFLLHFVKESKQDESGMPNNRFLAERTGGTYSTLKVQPAELEDSGVYFCASSQGTGTVNYGYTFGSGTRLTVV.

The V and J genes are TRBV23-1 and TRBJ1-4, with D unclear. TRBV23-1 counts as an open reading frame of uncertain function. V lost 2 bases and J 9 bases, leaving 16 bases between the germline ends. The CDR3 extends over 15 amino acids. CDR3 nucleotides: TGCGCCAGCAGTCAAACACCGGGTCCAATGAAAAAACTGTTTTTT. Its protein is CASSQTPGPMKKLFF.

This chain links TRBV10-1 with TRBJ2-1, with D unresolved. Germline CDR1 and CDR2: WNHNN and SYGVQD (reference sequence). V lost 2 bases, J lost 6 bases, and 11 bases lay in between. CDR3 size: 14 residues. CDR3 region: CASSEPRRANEQFF. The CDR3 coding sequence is TGCGCCAGCAGTGAGCCTCGAAGGGCCAATGAGCAGTTCTTC.

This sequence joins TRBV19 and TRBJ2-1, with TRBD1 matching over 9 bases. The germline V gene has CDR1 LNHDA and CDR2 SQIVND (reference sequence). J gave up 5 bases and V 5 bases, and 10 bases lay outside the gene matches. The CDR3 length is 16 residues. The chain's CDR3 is CASSDQGQGVNNEQFF. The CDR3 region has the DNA TGTGCCAGTAGTGACCAGGGACAGGGTGTAAACAATGAGCAGTTCTTC.

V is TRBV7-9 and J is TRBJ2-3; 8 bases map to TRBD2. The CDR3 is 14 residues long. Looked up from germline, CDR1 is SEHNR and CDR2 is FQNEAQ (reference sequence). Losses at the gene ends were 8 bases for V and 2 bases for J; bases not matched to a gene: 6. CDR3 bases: TGTGCCAGCGGCGGGGGGACACTCACAGATACGCAGTATTTT. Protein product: CASGGGTLTDTQYF.

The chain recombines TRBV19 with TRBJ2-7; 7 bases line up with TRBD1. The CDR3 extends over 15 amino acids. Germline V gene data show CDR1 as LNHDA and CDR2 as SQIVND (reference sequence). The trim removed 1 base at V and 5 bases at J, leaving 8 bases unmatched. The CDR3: CASSIATGVHHEQYF. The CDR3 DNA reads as TGTGCCAGTAGTATAGCCACAGGGGTTCATCACGAGCAGTACTTC.

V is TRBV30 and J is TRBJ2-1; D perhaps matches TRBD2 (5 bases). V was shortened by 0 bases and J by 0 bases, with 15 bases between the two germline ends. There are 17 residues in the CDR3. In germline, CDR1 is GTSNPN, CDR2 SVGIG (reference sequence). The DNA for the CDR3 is TGTGCCTGGAGTGTACTAGGGATTGAAAGCTCCTACAATGAGCAGTTCTTC. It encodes CAWSVLGIESSYNEQFF.

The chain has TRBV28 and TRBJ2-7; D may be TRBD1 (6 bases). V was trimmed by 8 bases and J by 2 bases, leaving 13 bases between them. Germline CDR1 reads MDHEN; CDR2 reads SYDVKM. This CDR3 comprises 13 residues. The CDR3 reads CASPVRGPYEQYF. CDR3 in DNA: TGTGCCAGCCCGGTCAGGGGACCCTACGAGCAGTACTTC. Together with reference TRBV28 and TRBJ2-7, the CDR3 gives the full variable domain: DVKVTQSSRYLVKRTGEKVFLECVQDMDHENMFWYRQDPGLGLRLIYFSYDVKMKEKGDIPEGYSVSREKKERFSLILESASTNQTSMYLCASPVRGPYEQYFGPGTRLTVT.

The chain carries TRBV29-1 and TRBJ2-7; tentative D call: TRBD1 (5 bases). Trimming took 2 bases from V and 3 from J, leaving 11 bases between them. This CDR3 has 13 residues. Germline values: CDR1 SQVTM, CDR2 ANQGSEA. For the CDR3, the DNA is TGCAGCGTTGAAACAGGAGATAACTACGAGCAGTACTTC. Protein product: CSVETGDNYEQYF.

In DNA, the CDR3 is TGTGCCAGCAGTACTCGACAGGCAAGGGACACCGGGGAGCTGTTTTTT. Protein sequence: CASSTRQARDTGELFF. The chain is built from TRBV27 and TRBJ2-2; D might be TRBD1 (6 bases). This CDR3 spans 16 amino acids. V was pared by 5 bases and J by 3 bases, with 16 bases between. Germline loops: CDR1 MNHEY, CDR2 SMNVEV (reference sequence).

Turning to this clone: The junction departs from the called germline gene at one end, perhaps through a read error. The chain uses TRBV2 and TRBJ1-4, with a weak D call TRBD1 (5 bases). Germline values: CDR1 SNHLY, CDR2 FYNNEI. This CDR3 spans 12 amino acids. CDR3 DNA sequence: TGTGCCAGCACCTTTGACCCGGGACGGCCGCTCTTT. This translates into CASTFDPGRPLF.

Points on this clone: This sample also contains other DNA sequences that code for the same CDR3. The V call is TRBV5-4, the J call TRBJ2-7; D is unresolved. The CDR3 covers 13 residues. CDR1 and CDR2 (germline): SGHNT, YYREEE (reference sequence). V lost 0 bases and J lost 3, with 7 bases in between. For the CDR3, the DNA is TGTGCCAGCAGCTTGGGTCCCGGCTACGAGCAGTACTTC. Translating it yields CASSLGPGYEQYF. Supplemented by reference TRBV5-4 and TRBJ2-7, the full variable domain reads ETGVTQSPTHLIKTRGQQVTLRCSSQSGHNTVSWYQQALGQGPQFIFQYYREEENGRGNFPPRFSGLQFPNYSSELNVNALELDDSALYLCASSLGPGYEQYFGPGTRLTVT.

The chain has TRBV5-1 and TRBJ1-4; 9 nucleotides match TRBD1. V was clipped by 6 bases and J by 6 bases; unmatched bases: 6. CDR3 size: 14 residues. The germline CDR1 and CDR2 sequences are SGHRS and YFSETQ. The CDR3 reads CASTTGTGYEKLFF. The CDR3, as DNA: TGCGCCAGCACTACCGGGACAGGGTATGAAAAACTGTTTTTT.

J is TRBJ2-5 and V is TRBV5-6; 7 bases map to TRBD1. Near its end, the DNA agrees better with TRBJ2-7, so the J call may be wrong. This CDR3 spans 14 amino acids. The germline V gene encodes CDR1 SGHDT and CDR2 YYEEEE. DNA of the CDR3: TGTGCCAGCATACCGAGGACAGGATCCTACGAGCAGTACTTC. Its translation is CASIPRTGSYEQYF.

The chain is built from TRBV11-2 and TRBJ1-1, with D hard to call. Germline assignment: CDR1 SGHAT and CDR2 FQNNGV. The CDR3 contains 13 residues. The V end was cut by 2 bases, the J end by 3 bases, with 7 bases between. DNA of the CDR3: TGTGCCAGCAGCTTACCCCAGGACACTGAAGCTTTCTTT. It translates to CASSLPQDTEAFF.